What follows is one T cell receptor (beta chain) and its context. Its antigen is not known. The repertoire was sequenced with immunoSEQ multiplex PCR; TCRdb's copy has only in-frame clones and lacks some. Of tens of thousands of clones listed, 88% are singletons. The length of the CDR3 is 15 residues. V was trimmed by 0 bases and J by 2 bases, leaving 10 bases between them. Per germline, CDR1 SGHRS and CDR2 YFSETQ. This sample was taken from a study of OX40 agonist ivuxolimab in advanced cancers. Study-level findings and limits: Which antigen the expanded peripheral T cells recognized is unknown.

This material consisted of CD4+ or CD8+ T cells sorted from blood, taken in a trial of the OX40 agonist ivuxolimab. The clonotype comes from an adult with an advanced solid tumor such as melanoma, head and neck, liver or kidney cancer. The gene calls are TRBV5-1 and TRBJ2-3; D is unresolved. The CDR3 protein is CASSLGTSPTDTQYF. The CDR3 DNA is TGCGCCAGCAGCTTGGGGACCAGCCCCACAGATACGCAGTATTTT.